These 16 T cell receptor beta chains came from one sample sequenced in a study of regulatory T cells in long-lasting Graves disease. Documented time point: newly diagnosed GD, antithyroid drugs for less than 3 months. The TCR library was prepared using RNA isolated from PBMCs. CDR3 regions were amplified by Arm-PCR using iRepertoire HTBI primers to build TCR beta libraries. TCRdb redid the calling of the multiplex PCR reads with MiXCR, one entry per CDR3 protein. The data contain a few hundred thousand distinct CDR3 sequences, over 15% of them singletons. This sample was also put to use in a study of T cells in Graves' hyperthyroidism and ophthalmopathy.

The source material was peripheral blood mononuclear cells (PBMCs), sampled at new diagnosis, from a patient treated with antithyroid drugs. These receptors were collected from a man aged 40-49 years with Graves disease.

The chain uses TRBV27 and TRBJ2-7; TRBD2 matches at 8 bases. With 5 bases clipped from V and 5 bases from J, the junction kept 8 bases outside the gene matches. Per germline, CDR1 MNHEY and CDR2 SMNVEV (reference sequence). The CDR3 covers 14 residues. The CDR3 DNA follows: TGTGCCAGCAGTAAAGTCGGGGGGGAACACGAGCAGTACTTC. Its translation: CASSKVGGEHEQYF.

The rearrangement uses TRBV29-1 and TRBJ2-5; the D is unclear. V was clipped by 0 bases and J by 5 bases, with 10 bases between them. The CDR3 totals 13 residues. CDR1 is SQVTM and CDR2 is ANQGSEA in the germline V gene. The CDR3 sequence: CSVEDRFWETQYF. The CDR3 nucleotides are TGCAGCGTTGAAGATCGGTTCTGGGAGACCCAGTACTTC. Filled out from reference TRBV29-1 and TRBJ2-5, the complete variable domain reads SAVISQKPSRDICQRGTSLTIQCQVDSQVTMMFWYRQQPGQSLTLIATANQGSEATYESGFVIDKFPISRPNLTFSTLTVSNMSPEDSSIYLCSVEDRFWETQYFGPGTRLLVL.

This clonotype was picked up many times. The chain couples TRBV11-1 to TRBJ2-7, with D possibly being TRBD1 (5 bases). The CDR3 loop spans 15 amino acids. V was clipped by 4 bases and J by 4 bases, with 17 bases between them. The germline CDR1 and CDR2 sequences are SGHAT and FQDESV (reference sequence). CDR3 in DNA: TGTGCCAGCAGCTCAGGTAGGGGTGGTTGGTACGAGCAGTACTTC. Its protein product is CASSSGRGGWYEQYF. Full variable domain (missing parts from reference TRBV11-1 and TRBJ2-7): EAEVAQSPRYKITEKSQAVAFWCDPISGHATLYWYRQILGQGPELLVQFQDESVVDDSQLPKDRFSAERLKGVDSTLKIQPAELGDSAMYLCASSSGRGGWYEQYFGPGTRLTVT.

This chain links TRBV5-1 with TRBJ2-5, with 8 bases fitting TRBD1. Losses at the gene ends were 5 bases for V and 2 bases for J; bases not matched to a gene: 5. The CDR3 is 14 residues long. Germline CDR1 is SGHRS and CDR2 is YFSETQ. In nucleotides, the CDR3 is TGCGCCAGCAGATTAGGGACAGGACAAGAGACCCAGTACTTC. It specifies CASRLGTGQETQYF. The whole variable domain, filled in from reference TRBV5-1 and TRBJ2-5, reads KAGVTQTPRYLIKTRGQQVTLSCSPISGHRSVSWYQQTPGQGLQFLFEYFSETQRNKGNFPGRFSGRQFSNSRSEMNVSTLELGDSALYLCASRLGTGQETQYFGPGTRLLVL.

This clonotype showed up many times. The chain is built from TRBV5-1 and TRBJ1-3, with TRBD1 matching over 7 bases. Germline trimming cut 3 bases from V and 0 bases from J; bases unmatched to any gene: 3. The CDR3 has 15 residues. Looked up from germline, CDR1 is SGHRS and CDR2 is YFSETQ. This CDR3 reads CASSSYRGSGNTIYF. CDR3 coding DNA: TGCGCCAGCAGCTCCTACAGGGGCTCTGGAAACACCATATATTTT.

This sequence joins TRBV10-3 and TRBJ1-5; D unclear. The V gene's germline CDR1 is ENHRY and CDR2 SYGVKD. The CDR3 consists of 13 residues. The V gene lost 8 bases and the J gene lost 2 bases, with 10 bases spanning the gap. The CDR3 DNA reads as TGTGCCATCGGAAGGCAGGGCAATCAGCCCCAGCATTTT. Translating it yields CAIGRQGNQPQHF.

This clonotype was recorded many times. The chain carries TRBV18 and TRBJ2-1; D possibly corresponds to TRBD2 (6 bases). Between the trimmed V and J ends, which lost 3 bases and 14 bases, there was a span of 17 bases. The CDR3 loop spans 13 amino acids. CDR1 and CDR2 (germline): KGHSH, LQKENI. CDR3: CASSPEGTAGKFF. CDR3 DNA: TGTGCCAGCTCACCGGAGGGGACCGCCGGCAAGTTCTTC.

The chain joins TRBV7-2 to TRBJ1-4; possibly TRBD1 for D (6 bases). V shed 3 bases and J shed 10 bases, with 18 bases lying between them. From germline, CDR1 is SGHTA and CDR2 FQGNSA. CDR3 length: 15 amino acids. The chain's CDR3 is CASSFSGGPVGKLFF. The CDR3, as DNA: TGTGCCAGCAGCTTTTCGGGGGGGCCTGTAGGAAAACTGTTTTTT.

The chain links TRBV20-1 to TRBJ2-7; D might be TRBD1 (6 bases). Trimming removed 0 bases from V and 0 bases from J, with 15 bases in between. The CDR3 is 16 residues long. The germline V gene has CDR1 DFQATT and CDR2 SNEGSKA (reference sequence). In DNA form, the CDR3 reads TGCAGTGCTAGAGATCTTTCCGGGACACGCTCCTACGAGCAGTACTTC. Amino acids: CSARDLSGTRSYEQYF.

The table lists this clonotype with many counts. The V call is TRBV11-2, the J call TRBJ2-1; TRBD1 might be the D (6 bases). The J call may not be correct, given that the DNA end is closer to TRBJ2-5. This CDR3 region has 14 residues. Per germline, CDR1 SGHAT and CDR2 FQNNGV. CDR3 sequence reads: CASSLHRVVQTQYF. CDR3 DNA sequence: TGTGCCAGCAGCTTACACAGGGTGGTACAGACCCAGTACTTC.

This clonotype appeared many times. The chain recombines TRBV24-1 with TRBJ2-1; D perhaps matches TRBD2 (6 bases). The CDR3 extends over 16 amino acids. V was shortened by 4 bases and J by 0 bases, with 12 bases between the two germline ends. CDR1 is KGHDR and CDR2 is SFDVKD in the germline V gene. The CDR3 is CATSDIAVSSYNEQFF. CDR3 bases: TGTGCCACCAGTGACATAGCGGTATCCTCCTACAATGAGCAGTTCTTC.

This clonotype was found many times. The V and J genes are TRBV7-2 and TRBJ2-1, with D unclear. Germline CDR1 reads SGHTA; CDR2 reads FQGNSA. V was shortened by 5 bases and J by 7 bases, with 15 bases between the two germline ends. The CDR3 runs to 14 residues. CDR3 region: CASSVELGKNEQFF. CDR3 nucleotide sequence: TGTGCCAGCAGCGTGGAGCTAGGGAAAAATGAGCAGTTCTTC.

This clonotype was found a few times. This chain connects TRBV6-1 to TRBJ1-2; TRBD1 is a possible D gene (5 bases). The ends were cut back, 2 bases at V and 3 bases at J, with 10 bases in the middle. Germline values: CDR1 MNHNS, CDR2 SASEGT. The CDR3 has 14 residues. This chain's CDR3 is CASSESQGHYGYTF. CDR3 in DNA: TGTGCCAGCAGTGAATCCCAGGGCCACTATGGCTACACCTTC.

This clonotype was recorded at least ten times. This chain joins TRBV5-1 and TRBJ1-1, with no clear D. V dropped 4 bases and J dropped 1 base, with 11 bases sitting between them. CDR3 size: 14 residues. The V gene's germline CDR1 is SGHRS and CDR2 YFSETQ. In DNA form, the CDR3 reads TGCGCCAGCAGCGATGGTGGGGAGAACACTGAAGCTTTCTTT. As protein: CASSDGGENTEAFF.

This clonotype was detected many times. The V call is TRBV6-2 or TRBV6-3, the J call TRBJ2-3; 8 bases align to TRBD2. The ends lost 4 bases at V and 5 bases at J; junction bases unmatched: 5. The CDR3 sequence is 14 residues long. Germline lookup yields CDR1 MNHEY and CDR2 SVGEGT. In DNA, the CDR3 is TGTGCCAGCAGTTGGCGGGGGGCGGAAGATACGCAGTATTTT. Translation: CASSWRGAEDTQYF.

This chain uses TRBV9 with TRBJ1-6; D gene unclear. In germline, CDR1 is SGDLS, CDR2 YYNGEE. Trimming stripped 3 bases from V and 6 bases from J, with 13 bases between. The CDR3 is made up of 15 amino acids. CDR3 residues: CASSADVGSNSPLHF. The CDR3 DNA follows: TGTGCCAGCAGCGCCGACGTTGGCAGTAATTCACCCCTCCACTTT.